This T cell receptor (beta chain) is drawn from a study of graft-versus-host responses after intestinal transplantation. Overall study context: Recipients uniformly received anti-thymocyte globulin induction, followed by tacrolimus and steroids for around 3 years. The study's findings and limits: Peak circulating GvH clone levels tracked with early post-transplant HvG declines.

Libraries were prepared by immunoSEQ multiplex PCR; TCRdb keeps only in-frame clonotypes and omits some of them. The data hold fewer than 95,000 clones, with roughly 93% observed a single time. This CDR3 spans 12 amino acids. Germline assignment: CDR1 SGHAT and CDR2 FQNNGV. Trimming took off 3 bases at V and 4 bases at J, with 3 bases between the two ends. With regard to this clone: The antigen remains undetermined.

The sequence was collected from a human donor who was the organ donor for an intestinal transplant. The material was unstimulated CD4+ T cells sorted from spleen or lymph node cells, obtained before transplant. The chain links TRBV11-2 to TRBJ2-2, with no clear D. Here the CDR3 reads CASSLGTGELFF. Written as DNA, the CDR3 is TGTGCCAGCAGCTTGGGCACCGGGGAGCTGTTTTTT.